One and the same sample provided the 8 T cell receptor beta chains below, sequenced in a study of identical twins. A single record per CDR3 protein comes from TCRdb applying MiXCR to the 5' RACE reads. The sample contains around 680,000 distinct CDR3 sequences, 8.5% to 9% of which appear only once. These data also featured in a second study, about yellow fever vaccine responses in identical twins.

Input material: PBMCs. The receptors derive from a woman between 18 and 29 years old in good health.

This clonotype has ten or more counts. The chain combines TRBV12-3 or TRBV12-4 with TRBJ1-5; 8 nucleotides match TRBD1. The CDR3 runs 15 residues. J gave up 7 bases and V 0 bases, and 5 bases lay outside the gene matches. CDR3 protein: CASSLARQGNQPQHF. CDR3 sequence (DNA): TGTGCCAGCAGTTTAGCCCGACAGGGGAACCAGCCCCAGCATTTT.

This clonotype showed up many times. In nucleotides, the CDR3 is TGCAGTGCTAGAGCGGGGGGCGTGGCCCAGTACTTC. It yields the protein CSARAGGVAQYF. The rearrangement joins TRBV20-1 to TRBJ2-5; a weak D match, TRBD2 (7 bases). Trimming cost V 1 base and J 9 bases, with 12 bases left between them. CDR3 size: 12 residues. The germline gives CDR1 DFQATT, CDR2 SNEGSKA (reference sequence).

This clonotype appeared a few times. The rearrangement links TRBV18 to TRBJ2-1, with D maybe TRBD2 (6 bases). Germline-derived CDR1 and CDR2 are KGHSH and LQKENI. Trimming took off 3 bases at V and 7 bases at J, with 19 bases between the two ends. The CDR3 extends over 16 amino acids. In DNA, the CDR3 is TGTGCCAGCTCACCGTTGGAGGGACCGATAGGAAATGAGCAGTTCTTC. This encodes CASSPLEGPIGNEQFF.

This chain uses TRBV5-1 with TRBJ2-1; the match to TRBD1 covers 9 bases. The CDR3 is 14 amino acids. Germline V gene lookup returns CDR1 SGHRS and CDR2 YFSETQ. The J segment lost 9 bases and the V segment lost 6 bases, leaving 10 bases of the junction unmatched. The CDR3 DNA is TGCGCCAGCAAAAGAACCACAGGGGGCAGTGAGCAGTTCTTC. As protein: CASKRTTGGSEQFF. The complete variable domain, with remaining parts taken from reference TRBV5-1 and TRBJ2-1, reads KAGVTQTPRYLIKTRGQQVTLSCSPISGHRSVSWYQQTPGQGLQFLFEYFSETQRNKGNFPGRFSGRQFSNSRSEMNVSTLELGDSALYLCASKRTTGGSEQFFGPGTRLTVL.

This clonotype was recorded a few times. One end of the junction fails to match germline, which may point to a read error. The V gene is TRBV7-2, the J gene TRBJ2-7; D remains ambiguous. Germline V lookup: CDR1 SGHTA, CDR2 FQGNSA. The CDR3 spans 12 residues. The CDR3 region is CASSLLPPLRHF. CDR3 nucleotides: TGTGCCAGCAGCTTACTTCCCCCTCTCCGGCACTTC.

This clonotype occurred a few times. At one boundary the junction diverges from the germline segment, which might be a read error. The rearrangement links TRBV29-1 to TRBJ2-1, with a possible D match to TRBD1 (7 bases). CDR3 size: 14 residues. Germline values: CDR1 SQVTM, CDR2 ANQGSEA. Here the CDR3 reads CTVASGGGDNEQFF. In DNA, the CDR3 is TGCACCGTTGCCTCAGGGGGAGGTGACAATGAGCAGTTCTTC.

This clonotype was picked up a small number of times. The chain recombines TRBV4-2 with TRBJ2-1; the D gene could be TRBD1 or TRBD2 (7 bases each). This CDR3 is 16 amino acids long. In germline, CDR1 is LGHNA, CDR2 YNFKEQ. Trimming shortened V by 0 bases and J by 4 bases, and 13 bases separated the two germline ends. The DNA of the CDR3 is TGTGCCAGCAGCCAAGAGTCAGGGGGGGCGTACAATGAGCAGTTCTTC. Its translation: CASSQESGGAYNEQFF.

This clonotype has just a few counts. The V call is TRBV27, the J call TRBJ2-1; possible D gene TRBD2, 5 bases. V was clipped by 6 bases and J by 4 bases, with 22 bases between them. This CDR3 has 17 residues. CDR1 is MNHEY and CDR2 is SMNVEV in the germline V gene (reference sequence). This CDR3 reads CASSPSPGLLTYNEQFF. As DNA, the CDR3 is TGTGCCAGCAGCCCCTCCCCAGGACTGTTGACATACAATGAGCAGTTCTTC.